The 17 T cell receptor beta chains listed next were all sequenced from one sample in a study of cytomegalovirus exposure and HLA in healthy donors. A multiplex PCR was run with 60 Vbeta primers and 13 Jbeta primers. Some clones are missing from TCRdb's copy, which holds only in-frame ones; the method was immunoSEQ multiplex PCR. Altogether 150,000 to 200,000 clones are present, about 86% being singletons, with the ten largest covering about 1.9%. Sequenced sample: PBMCs. The receptors were gathered from a woman aged 18-29 years in good health and CMV-seropositive.

V is TRBV5-1 and J is TRBJ2-1; perhaps TRBD1 as D (5 bases). Germline-derived CDR1 and CDR2 are SGHRS and YFSETQ. V dropped 0 bases and J dropped 4 bases, with 11 bases sitting between them. This CDR3 is 15 amino acids long. The CDR3 here is CASSLVGDWYNEQFF. The CDR3 region has the DNA TGCGCCAGCAGCTTGGTAGGGGATTGGTACAATGAGCAGTTCTTC.

This clone appeared once. Here the CDR3 reads CASGPGQGIYEQYF. CDR3 DNA: TGTGCCAGCGGGCCGGGACAGGGCATCTACGAGCAGTACTTC. The J gene is TRBJ2-7, the V gene TRBV27, with 9 bases matching TRBD1. Germline-derived CDR1 and CDR2 are MNHEY and SMNVEV (reference sequence). V was clipped by 8 bases and J by 3 bases; unmatched bases: 8. CDR3 size: 14 residues.

The chain joins TRBV11-1 to TRBJ2-3; TRBD1 might be the D (5 bases). CDR3 size: 16 residues. Germline CDR1 SGHAT, CDR2 FQDESV (reference sequence). V lost 0 bases and J 2 bases, leaving 12 bases between the germline ends. Written as DNA, the CDR3 is TGTGCCAGCAGCTTAGCGGGCGACAGCCTCACAGATACGCAGTATTTT. Protein: CASSLAGDSLTDTQYF.

A few counts support this clone. The chain recombines TRBV9 with TRBJ1-2; TRBD1 matches at 12 bases. The CDR3 is 18 amino acids. The ends lost 3 bases at V and 0 bases at J; junction bases unmatched: 9. Germline CDR1 reads SGDLS; CDR2 reads YYNGEE. DNA for the CDR3: TGTGCCAGCAGCGAAGGGACAGGGGGCCTTTTAGCTAACTATGGCTACACCTTC. Translated: CASSEGTGGLLANYGYTF.

Concerning this clone: An end of the junction does not agree with germline; a read error may underlie this. Within the sample, other DNA sequences also encode this same CDR3. J is TRBJ2-3 and V is TRBV9, with a tentative D call TRBD2 (5 bases). This CDR3 has 14 residues. Germline V gene data show CDR1 as SGDLS and CDR2 as YYNGEE. For the CDR3, the DNA is TGCGCCAGCAGCGTGACGGGGAGCACAGATACGCAGTATTTT. This codes for CASSVTGSTDTQYF.

V usage is TRBV5-1 and J usage is TRBJ2-4, with D possibly TRBD1 on 6 matching bases. The ends were cut back, 4 bases at V and 3 bases at J, with 23 bases in the middle. The germline CDR1 and CDR2 sequences are SGHRS and YFSETQ. There are 18 residues in the CDR3. The CDR3 spells CASSPSGGRGEIKNIQYF. The CDR3, as DNA: TGCGCCAGCAGCCCTTCCGGAGGCAGGGGTGAGATCAAAAACATTCAGTACTTC.

The chain couples TRBV30 to TRBJ1-2; 9 nucleotides match TRBD1. V gave up 0 bases and J gave up 5 bases; unmatched junction bases: 1. The CDR3 consists of 13 residues. Germline CDR1 reads GTSNPN; CDR2 reads SVGIG (reference sequence). As DNA, the CDR3 is TGTGCCTGGAGTGTAGGGACAGGGTATGGCTACACCTTC. As protein: CAWSVGTGYGYTF.

The chain links TRBV6-5 to TRBJ2-3; D possibly corresponds to TRBD1 (6 bases). V lost 6 bases and J lost 6, with 10 bases in between. This CDR3 has 12 amino acids. The germline V gene encodes CDR1 MNHEY and CDR2 SVGAGI. The CDR3 DNA reads TGTGCCAGCAGCGATACAGGGGATACGCAGTATTTT. It yields the protein CASSDTGDTQYF.

The V gene is TRBV7-9, the J gene TRBJ2-3; the D gene is possibly TRBD2 (5 bases). V lost 3 bases, J lost 0 bases, and 7 bases lay in between. The CDR3 spans 14 residues. The V gene's germline CDR1 is SEHNR and CDR2 FQNEAQ (reference sequence). The CDR3 DNA reads as TGTGCCAGCAGCTTGGAGGTTAGCACAGATACGCAGTATTTT. Encoded protein: CASSLEVSTDTQYF.

The chain has TRBV11-2 and TRBJ1-4, with 9 bases identical to TRBD1. Germline V CDR1 and CDR2: SGHAT, FQNNGV. CDR3 length equals 14 residues. V lost 1 base, J lost 6 bases, and 0 bases stayed unmatched. DNA of the CDR3: TGTGCCAGCAGCTTAGGGACAGGGGATGAAAAACTGTTTTTT. Its translation: CASSLGTGDEKLFF.

V usage is TRBV19 and J usage is TRBJ1-1, with TRBD1 matching over 8 bases. Per the germline V gene, CDR1 is LNHDA and CDR2 is SQIVND (reference sequence). Unmatched junction bases numbered 8, after V lost 7 bases and J lost 4 bases. The CDR3 contains 14 residues. In DNA, the CDR3 is TGTGCCAGTACCTATGGGACAGGACCCACTGAAGCTTTCTTT. It encodes CASTYGTGPTEAFF. Full variable domain (rest looked up from reference TRBV19 and TRBJ1-1): DGGITQSPKYLFRKEGQNVTLSCEQNLNHDAMYWYRQDPGQGLRLIYYSQIVNDFQKGDIAEGYSVSREKKESFPLTVTSAQKNPTAFYLCASTYGTGPTEAFFGQGTRLTVV.

The chain links TRBV5-4 to TRBJ2-1, with 12 bases that match TRBD2. Trimming cost V 0 bases and J 8 bases; bases outside gene matches: 3. The CDR3 sequence is 15 residues long. CDR1 and CDR2 (germline): SGHNT, YYREEE (reference sequence). The CDR3: CASSLGLAGVDEQFF. The CDR3, as DNA: TGTGCCAGCAGCTTGGGACTAGCGGGGGTCGATGAGCAGTTCTTC.

This clone was recorded once. This chain connects TRBV28 to TRBJ2-5; 13 bases fit TRBD2. V lost 7 bases and J lost 1; bases outside the gene matches: 9. CDR3 length: 17 amino acids. Germline V gene data show CDR1 as MDHEN and CDR2 as SYDVKM. CDR3 region: CASTFGTSGVTQETQYF. Written as DNA, the CDR3 is TGTGCCAGCACTTTCGGGACTAGCGGGGTAACCCAAGAGACCCAGTACTTC.

The chain recombines TRBV11-3 with TRBJ2-5; TRBD1 matches 8 bases. CDR3 length: 20 amino acids. Germline lookup yields CDR1 SGHNT and CDR2 YENEEA. Trimming cost V 4 bases and J 5 bases; bases outside gene matches: 24. In DNA, the CDR3 is TGTGCCAGCAGCTGTATAGTAAAACAGGGGGAGGTTGGAACCCAGGAGACCCAGTACTTC. Translated: CASSCIVKQGEVGTQETQYF.

The J gene is TRBJ2-3, the V gene TRBV27, with 12 bases aligning to TRBD2. This CDR3 contains 17 residues. The V gene's germline CDR1 is MNHEY and CDR2 SMNVEV (reference sequence). The trim removed 3 bases at V and 0 bases at J, leaving 4 bases unmatched. This chain's CDR3 is CASSFGLAGRSTDTQYF. The CDR3 DNA reads as TGTGCCAGCAGTTTTGGACTAGCGGGGCGGAGCACAGATACGCAGTATTTT.

This clone was seen once. At one boundary the junction diverges from the germline segment, which might be a read error. The chain recombines TRBV27 with TRBJ1-6; 7 positions match TRBD1. Germline V lookup: CDR1 MNHEY, CDR2 SMNVEV (reference sequence). This CDR3 has 14 residues. The CDR3 DNA follows: TGTACCAGCAGTTGGGACAGTGGTAATTCACCCCTCCACTTT. Its translation is CTSSWDSGNSPLHF.

This clone has more than one count but fewer than ten. The gene calls are TRBV30 and TRBJ1-1; D is perhaps TRBD1 (5 bases). Trimming cost V 0 bases and J 0 bases, with 11 bases left between them. CDR1 GTSNPN and CDR2 SVGIG come from the germline V gene (reference sequence). The CDR3 contains 15 residues. The CDR3 loop reads CAWSVRGGMNTEAFF. As DNA, the CDR3 is TGTGCCTGGAGTGTACGCGGGGGTATGAACACTGAAGCTTTCTTT.